The next 5 T cell receptor beta chains were all read from a single sample in a study of human T cells and chemical hapten exposure. Time point defined: patch test 1, 2 weeks after DPC sensitization. Treatment defined: therapeutic diphenylcyclopropenone sensitization with weekly scalp DPC. A single record per CDR3 protein comes from TCRdb applying MiXCR to the RACE reads. The sample records 150,000 to 200,000 distinct CDR3 sequences, about 14% being singletons. This material consisted of whole blood, taken in connection with sensitization to the hapten diphenylcyclopropenone (DPC). The receptors derive from a woman in her twenties or thirties with alopecia areata. Some clones in this sample may be carry-over from other donors' samples.

This chain uses TRBV12-3 or TRBV12-4 with TRBJ2-5, with D possibly being TRBD1 (6 bases). The CDR3 sequence is 15 residues long. Trimming removed 6 bases from V and 2 bases from J, with 16 bases in between. CDR3 loop: CASRSARGTQETQYF. The CDR3 nucleotides read TGTGCCAGCAGGAGCGCGAGGGGGACGCAAGAGACCCAGTACTTC.

This clonotype was counted between two and nine times. The rearrangement links TRBV3-1 to TRBJ2-5; possibly TRBD1 for D (5 bases). The CDR3 loop spans 13 amino acids. Germline CDR1 LGHDT, CDR2 YNNKEL (reference sequence). V was shortened by 0 bases and J by 8 bases, with 10 bases between the two germline ends. CDR3 nucleotides: TGTGCCAGCAGCCAAGATACCAGGGCCACCCAGTACTTC. As protein: CASSQDTRATQYF.

Only one count was recorded for this clonotype. This chain joins TRBV29-1 and TRBJ2-6; D gene uncertain. Germline V CDR1 and CDR2: SQVTM, ANQGSEA. The V end was cut by 8 bases, the J end by 1 base, with 6 bases between. The CDR3 sequence is 12 residues long. CDR3 protein: CSMYSGANVLTF. The CDR3 DNA is TGCAGCATGTATTCTGGGGCCAACGTCCTGACTTTC.

This rearrangement joins TRBV7-8 to TRBJ1-2, with 9 positions matching TRBD1. Trimming at V came to 5 bases and at J to 10 bases, leaving 11 bases not matched to a gene. The CDR3 covers 14 residues. CDR1 and CDR2 from the germline V gene are SGHVS and FQNEAQ. The CDR3 loop reads CASSLPGQGPPYTF. The DNA for the CDR3 is TGTGCCAGCAGCCTCCCGGGACAGGGTCCCCCCTACACCTTC. Variable domain in full (rest from reference TRBV7-8 and TRBJ1-2): GAGVSQSPRYKVAKRGQDVALRCDPISGHVSLFWYQQALGQGPEFLTYFQNEAQLDKSGLPSDRFFAERPEGSVSTLKIQRTQQEDSAVYLCASSLPGQGPPYTFGSGTRLTVV.

The genes are TRBV28 and TRBJ1-5; no clear D gene. CDR1 and CDR2 (germline): MDHEN, SYDVKM. This CDR3 spans 12 amino acids. Trimming stripped 8 bases from V and 4 bases from J, with 9 bases between. The CDR3 DNA sequence: TGTGCCAGCTGTCTGAGTAATCAGCCCCAGCATTTT. Translating it yields CASCLSNQPQHF.